This entry lists 25 T cell receptor beta chains sequenced from one sample in a study of OX40 agonist ivuxolimab in advanced cancers. Produced via immunoSEQ multiplex PCR; TCRdb's table is partial and in-frame only. This table holds 50,000 to 80,000 clones, roughly 86% found once. The sequencing used CD4+ or CD8+ T cells sorted from blood, collected in a trial of the OX40 agonist ivuxolimab. These receptors came from an adult with an advanced solid tumor such as melanoma, head and neck, liver or kidney cancer.

The count of this clone is one. The chain is built from TRBV7-3 and TRBJ2-1; 11 bases align to TRBD2. V lost 0 bases to trimming and J lost 9 bases; unmatched junction nucleotides: 4. Germline V gene sequence: CDR1 SGHTA, CDR2 FQGTGA. The CDR3 has 15 residues. The CDR3 spells CASSLTSGGALEQFF. CDR3 sequence (DNA): TGTGCCAGCAGCTTAACTAGCGGGGGGGCCCTTGAGCAGTTCTTC.

The chain recombines TRBV19 with TRBJ2-7, with 8 positions matching TRBD1. V lost 7 bases to trimming and J lost 4 bases; unmatched junction nucleotides: 6. This CDR3 comprises 13 residues. Germline-derived CDR1 and CDR2 are LNHDA and SQIVND (reference sequence). The CDR3 coding sequence is TGTGCCAGTAAGGACAGGGCGACGTACGAGCAGTACTTC. It specifies CASKDRATYEQYF. The full variable domain, with the rest looked up from reference TRBV19 and TRBJ2-7, is DGGITQSPKYLFRKEGQNVTLSCEQNLNHDAMYWYRQDPGQGLRLIYYSQIVNDFQKGDIAEGYSVSREKKESFPLTVTSAQKNPTAFYLCASKDRATYEQYFGPGTRLTVT.

V is TRBV7-3 and J is TRBJ2-1; weak D call: TRBD2 (7 bases). V lost 4 bases and J 8 bases, leaving 18 bases between the germline ends. The CDR3 runs to 15 residues. The germline V gene encodes CDR1 SGHTA and CDR2 FQGTGA. The CDR3 DNA reads TGTGCCAGCAGCTCACGGGGGGCGTTTATGGATGAGCAGTTCTTC. Its protein is CASSSRGAFMDEQFF.

V and J are TRBV7-2 and TRBJ2-7; 7 nucleotides line up with TRBD1. The CDR3 covers 13 residues. The J segment lost 6 bases and the V segment lost 5 bases, leaving 7 bases of the junction unmatched. Germline V gives CDR1 SGHTA, CDR2 FQGNSA. For the CDR3, the DNA is TGTGCCAGCAGCCAGGACAGGTTTGGCGAGCAGTACTTC. Translated, it gives CASSQDRFGEQYF.

The rearrangement uses TRBV11-2 and TRBJ1-2; 9 positions match TRBD1. The CDR3 runs 15 residues. Germline loops: CDR1 SGHAT, CDR2 FQNNGV. Unmatched junction bases numbered 4, after V lost 3 bases and J lost 2 bases. The CDR3 spells CASSLRGQGNYGYTF. The CDR3 nucleotides read TGTGCCAGCAGCTTGAGGGGACAGGGAAACTATGGCTACACCTTC.

The chain uses TRBV18 and TRBJ2-6, with 9 bases that match TRBD1. The CDR3 runs to 17 residues. V dropped 3 bases and J dropped 0; count of bases not matched to a gene: 3. Germline V gives CDR1 KGHSH, CDR2 LQKENI. The CDR3 bases are TGTGCCAGCTCACCGACAGGGGGTCTCTCTGGGGCCAACGTCCTGACTTTC. This codes for CASSPTGGLSGANVLTF.

V usage is TRBV19 and J usage is TRBJ1-5, with 10 bases matching TRBD1. Germline V gene sequence: CDR1 LNHDA, CDR2 SQIVND (reference sequence). V lost 6 bases, J lost 14 bases, and 4 bases stayed unmatched. The CDR3 extends over 11 amino acids. The CDR3 coding sequence is TGTGCCAGTAGCGACAGGGGGCCTGAGCATTTT. It specifies CASSDRGPEHF.

CDR3 sequence (DNA): TGTGCCAGTAGTATAAAGCCCCCAGGTGAAGCGGCTAGCTCCTACAATGAGCAGTTCTTC. It specifies CASSIKPPGEAASSYNEQFF. V usage is TRBV19 and J usage is TRBJ2-1; TRBD2 is a possible D gene (5 bases). With 2 bases removed from V and 0 bases from J, the gap between germline ends came to 23 bases. The V gene's germline CDR1 is LNHDA and CDR2 SQIVND (reference sequence). This CDR3 is built from 20 residues.

The genes are TRBV27 and TRBJ2-4; D may be TRBD1 or TRBD2 (5 bases each). Germline CDR1 and CDR2: MNHEY and SMNVEV (reference sequence). The germline V and J ends were trimmed by 5 bases and 0 bases, with 11 bases remaining between them. This CDR3 is built from 15 residues. Written as DNA, the CDR3 is TGTGCCAGCAGTCCGGGACCGGTAGCCAAAAACATTCAGTACTTC. This translates into CASSPGPVAKNIQYF.

The V gene is TRBV30, the J gene TRBJ1-5; tentative D call: TRBD1 (6 bases). The CDR3 sequence is 17 residues long. The V gene lost 2 bases and the J gene lost 0 bases, with 17 bases spanning the gap. Germline-derived CDR1 and CDR2 are GTSNPN and SVGIG (reference sequence). The DNA for the CDR3 is TGTGCCTGGAGTAGGCAGGGGCCGTCCTATAGCAATCAGCCCCAGCATTTT. As protein: CAWSRQGPSYSNQPQHF.

The CDR3 region is CASSSDLLAGVHEQYF. The CDR3 nucleotides are TGTGCCAGCAGCTCAGACCTTCTAGCGGGAGTGCACGAGCAGTACTTC. This rearrangement joins TRBV7-2 to TRBJ2-7, with 10 bases fitting TRBD2. V gave up 4 bases and J gave up 5 bases; unmatched junction bases: 11. This CDR3 is 16 amino acids long. CDR1 SGHTA and CDR2 FQGNSA come from the germline V gene. The full variable domain, completed using reference TRBV7-2 and TRBJ2-7, is GAGVSQSPSNKVTEKGKDVELRCDPISGHTALYWYRQSLGQGLEFLIYFQGNSAPDKSGLPSDRFSAERTGGSVSTLTIQRTQQEDSAVYLCASSSDLLAGVHEQYFGPGTRLTVT.

V and J are TRBV14 and TRBJ2-4, with 11 bases identical to TRBD2. Germline lookup yields CDR1 SGHDN and CDR2 FVKESK. This CDR3 is 16 amino acids long. With V trimmed by 4 bases and J by 0 bases, 2 bases remained unmatched. The CDR3 loop reads CASSLTSGRAKNIQYF. CDR3 bases: TGTGCCAGCAGCCTTACTAGCGGGAGAGCCAAAAACATTCAGTACTTC. The entire variable domain, with the rest obtained from reference TRBV14 and TRBJ2-4, is as follows: EAGVTQFPSHSVIEKGQTVTLRCDPISGHDNLYWYRRVMGKEIKFLLHFVKESKQDESGMPNNRFLAERTGGTYSTLKVQPAELEDSGVYFCASSLTSGRAKNIQYFGAGTRLSVL.

The V call is TRBV2, the J call TRBJ2-7; 11 positions agree with TRBD2. Looked up from germline, CDR1 is SNHLY and CDR2 is FYNNEI. With V trimmed by 0 bases and J by 12 bases, 1 base remained unmatched. The CDR3 is 12 residues long. CDR3 protein: CASSEATSGGYF. CDR3 DNA: TGTGCCAGCAGTGAAGCTACTAGCGGGGGGTACTTC.

The rearrangement uses TRBV27 and TRBJ2-1; D unclear. The V and J ends lost 3 bases and 6 bases respectively, with 6 bases between them. From germline, CDR1 is MNHEY and CDR2 SMNVEV (reference sequence). The CDR3 is 12 residues long. CDR3 nucleotide sequence: TGTGCCAGCAGTTTTCCGGGCAATGAGCAGTTCTTC. Its protein is CASSFPGNEQFF.

The V gene is TRBV11-2, the J gene TRBJ2-7; D uncertain. There are 13 residues in the CDR3. The germline V gene encodes CDR1 SGHAT and CDR2 FQNNGV. V gave up 4 bases and J gave up 0 bases, with 7 bases separating them. CDR3 region: CASSSYSSYEQYF. CDR3 DNA: TGTGCCAGCAGCTCGTACAGCTCCTACGAGCAGTACTTC.

V is TRBV28 and J is TRBJ2-4; D is unresolved. Trimming took off 4 bases at V and 0 bases at J, with 16 bases between the two ends. The CDR3 sequence is 17 residues long. Looked up from germline, CDR1 is MDHEN and CDR2 is SYDVKM. In DNA, the CDR3 is TGTGCCAGCAGTTCCAAACCGGAGTATCTAGCCAAAAACATTCAGTACTTC. It translates to CASSSKPEYLAKNIQYF.

The CDR3 region has the DNA TGTGCCAGCTCACCACCGGGGAGGGGGACAACATATGGCTACACCTTC. Amino acid sequence: CASSPPGRGTTYGYTF. This chain links TRBV18 with TRBJ1-2; D is perhaps TRBD1 (6 bases). The CDR3 covers 16 residues. V was pared by 0 bases and J by 5 bases, with 16 bases between. Germline CDR1 reads KGHSH; CDR2 reads LQKENI.

V and J are TRBV7-2 and TRBJ1-2; no clear D gene. Trimming stripped 0 bases from V and 2 bases from J, with 7 bases between. The CDR3 has 14 amino acids. The germline CDR1 and CDR2 sequences are SGHTA and FQGNSA. CDR3 in amino acids: CASSLAYANYGYTF. The CDR3 DNA reads TGTGCCAGCAGCTTAGCGTACGCCAACTATGGCTACACCTTC.

The V and J genes are TRBV29-1 and TRBJ2-7; 9 bases match TRBD1. Germline V lookup: CDR1 SQVTM, CDR2 ANQGSEA. The CDR3 runs to 15 residues. Trimming took 4 bases from V and 3 from J; bases not matched to a gene: 10. CDR3 protein: CSVAYPKTGGYEQYF. CDR3 nucleotides: TGCAGCGTTGCATACCCTAAGACAGGGGGCTACGAGCAGTACTTC.

The chain's CDR3 is CASSIGTQRNTEAFF. CDR3 coding DNA: TGTGCCAGTAGTATAGGGACACAAAGGAACACTGAAGCTTTCTTT. The J gene is TRBJ1-1, the V gene TRBV19, with D tentatively TRBD1 (5 bases). CDR3 size: 15 residues. V was trimmed by 1 base and J by 1 base, leaving 10 bases between them. Per germline, CDR1 LNHDA and CDR2 SQIVND (reference sequence).

V usage is TRBV4-3 and J usage is TRBJ2-3; 10 positions agree with TRBD1. Trimming cost V 3 bases and J 1 base; bases outside gene matches: 13. Germline lookup yields CDR1 LGHNA and CDR2 YSLEER. The CDR3 runs 19 residues. CDR3 in amino acids: CASSHRLGDRGKGTDTQYF. The CDR3 DNA is TGCGCCAGCAGCCACCGGTTGGGGGACAGGGGAAAGGGCACAGATACGCAGTATTTT.

A few counts support this clone. The chain links TRBV29-1 to TRBJ1-5, with D unclear. The CDR3 is made up of 13 amino acids. Looked up from germline, CDR1 is SQVTM and CDR2 is ANQGSEA. V lost 4 bases and J 2 bases, leaving 9 bases between the germline ends. CDR3 protein: CSVGWGGNQPQHF. CDR3 DNA: TGCAGCGTTGGGTGGGGAGGCAATCAGCCCCAGCATTTT.

The rearrangement joins TRBV7-2 to TRBJ2-5; 12 bases match TRBD2. This CDR3 is built from 16 residues. The V segment lost 5 bases and the J segment 4 bases; nucleotides outside the gene matches: 8. CDR1 and CDR2 from the germline V gene are SGHTA and FQGNSA. The CDR3 is CASSLGLAGPAETQYF. The CDR3 DNA reads as TGTGCCAGCAGCCTAGGACTAGCGGGGCCTGCAGAGACCCAGTACTTC.

The V call is TRBV5-1, the J call TRBJ2-5; no firm D call. The germline gives CDR1 SGHRS, CDR2 YFSETQ. CDR3 length: 14 amino acids. V lost 0 bases, J lost 4 bases, and 10 bases lay in between. CDR3 amino acids: CASSLVRSGETQYF. The CDR3 region has the DNA TGCGCCAGCAGCTTGGTGCGATCAGGAGAGACCCAGTACTTC.

This clone was counted a single time. V is TRBV15 and J is TRBJ2-1; 8 bases align to TRBD2. In germline, CDR1 is LNHNV, CDR2 YYDKDF (reference sequence). The CDR3 runs 16 residues. With V trimmed by 1 base and J by 6 bases, 8 bases remained unmatched. The CDR3 DNA reads as TGTGCCACCAGCAGAGTCGGGAGGGGGGTTGTCAATGAGCAGTTCTTC. It is translated as CATSRVGRGVVNEQFF.